This T cell receptor (beta chain) was obtained from a study of cytomegalovirus exposure and HLA in healthy donors. The PCR employed 60 Vbeta primers together with 13 Jbeta primers. Method: immunoSEQ multiplex PCR; TCRdb's copy keeps in-frame clones and lacks some. The data show 200,000 to 250,000 clones, with roughly 91% seen just once and approximately 1% held by the top ten. A note on this clone: The antigen is unknown.

The CDR3 has 17 amino acids. In germline, CDR1 is MNHEY, CDR2 SMNVEV (reference sequence). Between the trimmed V and J ends, which lost 5 bases and 1 base, there was a span of 20 bases. Study-wide points: In a later analysis, common viral pathogens appeared linked to several of the most significant clusters.

Input material: PBMCs. The chain has TRBV27 and TRBJ1-2, with a tentative D call TRBD1 (6 bases). This clonotype originated in a young woman in good health and CMV-seronegative. CDR3 nucleotides: TGTGCCAGCAGTCCTATGACAGGAGTGGAGATTAACTATGGCTACACCTTC. This encodes CASSPMTGVEINYGYTF.